This T cell receptor (beta chain) was recorded in a study of T cells in Graves' hyperthyroidism and ophthalmopathy. TCR beta CDR3 region amplification was performed from RNA transcripts. An initial round of RT-PCR targeting the TCR CDR3 relied on the HTBI primer set. In TCRdb, the multiplex PCR reads were re-called with MiXCR into one record per CDR3 protein. The repertoire consists of some 800,000 distinct CDR3 sequences, with around 39% occurring once and the leading ten covering roughly 8.3%. This TCR was recovered from a man between 18 and 29 years old with Graves' hyperthyroidism. Sequencing input: blood.

The CDR3 protein is CATSRDPGDGYTF. CDR3 nucleotide sequence: TGTGCCACCAGCAGAGATCCCGGGGATGGCTACACCTTC. The chain employs TRBV15 and TRBJ1-2; D is uncertain. This CDR3 comprises 13 residues. Trimming pared 0 bases from V and 6 bases from J, leaving 8 bases between. Per the germline V gene, CDR1 is LNHNV and CDR2 is YYDKDF (reference sequence).